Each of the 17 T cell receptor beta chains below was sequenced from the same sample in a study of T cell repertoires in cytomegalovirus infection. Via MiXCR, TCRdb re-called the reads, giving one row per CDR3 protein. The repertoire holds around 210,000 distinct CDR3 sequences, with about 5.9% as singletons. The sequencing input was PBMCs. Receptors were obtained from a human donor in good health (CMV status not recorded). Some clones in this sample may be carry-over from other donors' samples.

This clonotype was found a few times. CDR3 coding DNA: TGTGCCAGCAGTTACTCTGACCTAAACACAGATACGCAGTATTTT. It specifies CASSYSDLNTDTQYF. The chain employs TRBV6-5 and TRBJ2-3; D remains ambiguous. The CDR3 loop spans 15 amino acids. Germline CDR1 reads MNHEY; CDR2 reads SVGAGI. V was trimmed by 0 bases and J by 2 bases, leaving 9 bases between them.

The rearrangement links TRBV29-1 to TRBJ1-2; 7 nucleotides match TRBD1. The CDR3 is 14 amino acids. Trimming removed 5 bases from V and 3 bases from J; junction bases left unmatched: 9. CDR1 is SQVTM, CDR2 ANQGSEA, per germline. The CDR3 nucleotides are TGCAGCGTTTATGGGCAGGGGGTCGACTATGGCTACACCTTC. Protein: CSVYGQGVDYGYTF.

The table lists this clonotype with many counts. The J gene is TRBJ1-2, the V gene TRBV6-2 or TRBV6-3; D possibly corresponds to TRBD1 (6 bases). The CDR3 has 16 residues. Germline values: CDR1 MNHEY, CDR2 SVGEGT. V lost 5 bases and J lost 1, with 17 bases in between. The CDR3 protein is CASSPGGAGHNYGYTF. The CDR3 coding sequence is TGTGCCAGCAGTCCCGGGGGCGCCGGTCATAACTATGGCTACACCTTC.

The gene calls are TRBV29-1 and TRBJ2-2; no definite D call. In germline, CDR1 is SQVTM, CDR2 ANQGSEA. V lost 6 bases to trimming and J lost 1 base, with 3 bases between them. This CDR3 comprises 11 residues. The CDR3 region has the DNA TGCAGCGTGCAGAACACCGGGGAGCTGTTTTTT. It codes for CSVQNTGELFF.

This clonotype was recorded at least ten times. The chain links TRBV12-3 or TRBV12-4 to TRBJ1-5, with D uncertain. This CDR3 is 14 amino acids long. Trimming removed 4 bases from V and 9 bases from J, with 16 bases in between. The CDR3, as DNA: TGTGCCAGCAGTTATGGGGAGAGGTTTTGGCCCCAGCATTTT. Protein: CASSYGERFWPQHF.

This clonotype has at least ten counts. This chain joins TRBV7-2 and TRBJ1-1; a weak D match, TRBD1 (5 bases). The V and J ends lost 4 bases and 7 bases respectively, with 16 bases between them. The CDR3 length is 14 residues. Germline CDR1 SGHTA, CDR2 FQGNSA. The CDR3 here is CASSYTQQVLEAFF. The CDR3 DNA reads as TGTGCCAGCAGCTACACCCAACAGGTTCTTGAAGCTTTCTTT.

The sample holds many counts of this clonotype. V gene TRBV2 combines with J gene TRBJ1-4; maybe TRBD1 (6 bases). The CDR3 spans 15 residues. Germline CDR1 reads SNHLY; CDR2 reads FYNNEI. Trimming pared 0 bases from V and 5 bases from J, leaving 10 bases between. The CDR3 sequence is CASSEAQGWNEKLFF. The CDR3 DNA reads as TGTGCCAGCAGTGAAGCGCAGGGGTGGAATGAAAAACTGTTTTTT.

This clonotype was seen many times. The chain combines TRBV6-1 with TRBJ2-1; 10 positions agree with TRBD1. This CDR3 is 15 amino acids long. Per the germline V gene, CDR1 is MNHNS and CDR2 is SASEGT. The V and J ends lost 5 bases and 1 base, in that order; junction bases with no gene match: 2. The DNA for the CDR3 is TGTGCCAGCAGTCGGACAGGGGGTTCCTACAATGAGCAGTTCTTC. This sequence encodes CASSRTGGSYNEQFF.

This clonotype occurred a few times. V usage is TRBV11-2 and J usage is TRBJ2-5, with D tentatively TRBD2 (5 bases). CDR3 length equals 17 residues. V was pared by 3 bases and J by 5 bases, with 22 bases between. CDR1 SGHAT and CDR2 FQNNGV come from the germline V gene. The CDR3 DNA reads TGTGCCAGCAGCTTTAATAGGTTGGGTCGGGGTACGGAGACCCAGTACTTC. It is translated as CASSFNRLGRGTETQYF.

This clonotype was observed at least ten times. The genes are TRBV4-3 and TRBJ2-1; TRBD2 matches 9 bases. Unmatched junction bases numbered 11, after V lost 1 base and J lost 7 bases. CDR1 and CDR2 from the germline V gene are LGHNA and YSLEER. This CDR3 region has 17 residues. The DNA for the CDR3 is TGCGCCAGCAGCCAAGCCCTCGGCGGGGGGGCTGGGAATGAGCAGTTCTTC. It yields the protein CASSQALGGGAGNEQFF.

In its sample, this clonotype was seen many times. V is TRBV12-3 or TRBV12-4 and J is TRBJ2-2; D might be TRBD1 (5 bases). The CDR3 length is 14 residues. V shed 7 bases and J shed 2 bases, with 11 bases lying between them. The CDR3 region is CASKPDSNTGELFF. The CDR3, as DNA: TGTGCCAGCAAGCCAGACAGTAACACCGGGGAGCTGTTTTTT.

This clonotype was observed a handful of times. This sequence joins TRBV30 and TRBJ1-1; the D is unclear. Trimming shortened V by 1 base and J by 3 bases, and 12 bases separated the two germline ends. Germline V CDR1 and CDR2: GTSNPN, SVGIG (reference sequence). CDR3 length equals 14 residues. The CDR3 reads CAWSGKLWDTEAFF. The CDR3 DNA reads TGTGCCTGGAGTGGAAAGCTTTGGGACACTGAAGCTTTCTTT.

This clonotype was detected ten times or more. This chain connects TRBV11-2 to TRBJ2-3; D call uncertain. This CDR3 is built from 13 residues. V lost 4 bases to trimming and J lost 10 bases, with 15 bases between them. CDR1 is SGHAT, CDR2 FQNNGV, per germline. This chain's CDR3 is CASSSLKRLAQYF. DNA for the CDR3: TGTGCCAGCAGCTCCCTTAAGAGGTTGGCGCAGTATTTT.

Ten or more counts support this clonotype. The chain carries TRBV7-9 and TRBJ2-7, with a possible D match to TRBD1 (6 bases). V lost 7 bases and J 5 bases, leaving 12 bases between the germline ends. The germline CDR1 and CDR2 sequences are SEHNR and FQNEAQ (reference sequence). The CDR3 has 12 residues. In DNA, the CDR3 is TGTGCCAGCACTGGGGGCCGCGACGAGCAGTACTTC. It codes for CASTGGRDEQYF.

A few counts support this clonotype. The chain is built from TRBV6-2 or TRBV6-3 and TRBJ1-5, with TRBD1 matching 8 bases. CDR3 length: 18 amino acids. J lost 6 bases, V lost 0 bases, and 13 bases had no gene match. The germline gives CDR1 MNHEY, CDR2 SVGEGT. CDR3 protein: CASSYSLFRSGGSQPQHF. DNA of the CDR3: TGTGCCAGCAGTTACTCGCTTTTTCGGTCAGGGGGCAGTCAGCCCCAGCATTTT.

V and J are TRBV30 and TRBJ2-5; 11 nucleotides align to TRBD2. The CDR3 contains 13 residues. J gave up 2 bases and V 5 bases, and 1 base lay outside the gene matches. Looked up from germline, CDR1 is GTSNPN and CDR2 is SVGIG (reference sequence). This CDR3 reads CAWRLAGQETQYF. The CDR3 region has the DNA TGTGCCTGGCGACTAGCGGGACAAGAGACCCAGTACTTC.

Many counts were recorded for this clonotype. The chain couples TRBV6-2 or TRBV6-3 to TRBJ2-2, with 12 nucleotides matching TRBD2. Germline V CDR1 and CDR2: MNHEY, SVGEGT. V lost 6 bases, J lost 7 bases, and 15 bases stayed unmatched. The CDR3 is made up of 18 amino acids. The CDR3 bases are TGTGCCAGCAGCCAGCCGGAACTAGCGGGGGGTTCCAACGGGGAGCTGTTTTTT. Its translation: CASSQPELAGGSNGELFF.